The 4 T cell receptor beta chains in this list originate from one sample, sequenced in a study of blood T cells in healthy people across ages. With a J-beta primer mix and a sample-barcoded 5' primer, a second PCR ran roughly 7 to 11 cycles. TCRdb analysed the 5' RACE reads with MiXCR anew, one entry per CDR3 protein. The sample consists of hundreds of thousands of distinct CDR3 sequences, about 51% of them appearing once. The sample taken for sequencing was blood. These TCRs come from a woman older than 75 in good health.

The chain carries TRBV5-1 and TRBJ2-2; D gene unclear. V shed 2 bases and J shed 6 bases, with 5 bases lying between them. Germline-derived CDR1 and CDR2 are SGHRS and YFSETQ. The CDR3 extends over 12 amino acids. The CDR3 bases are TGCGCCAGCAGCTTAAAATCCGGGGAGCTGTTTTTT. The encoded protein is CASSLKSGELFF.

The CDR3 sequence is CASSWNRGNSYEQYF. The CDR3 coding sequence is TGTGCCAGCAGCTGGAACAGGGGTAACTCCTACGAGCAGTACTTC. This chain uses TRBV7-9 with TRBJ2-7; 7 nucleotides agree with TRBD1. The CDR3 is made up of 15 amino acids. The germline gives CDR1 SEHNR, CDR2 FQNEAQ (reference sequence). Losses at the gene ends were 4 bases for V and 0 bases for J; bases not matched to a gene: 6.

To note about this clonotype: A much bigger clone sits one base away, suggesting this may be a read error. The chain uses TRBV9 and TRBJ1-2; D gene ambiguous. The CDR3 runs to 15 residues. From germline, CDR1 is SGDLS and CDR2 YYNGEE. CDR3 nucleotides: TGTGCCAACAGCGCAGACCCCAGGATCAACTATGGCTACACCTTC. It translates to CANSADPRINYGYTF.

The CDR3 loop is CASSPGQGCRYTF. The CDR3 DNA sequence: TGTGCCAGCAGTCCGGGACAGGGTTGTCGCTACACCTTC. V and J are TRBV6-5 and TRBJ1-2, with 9 bases lining up with TRBD1. Trimming took 5 bases from V and 9 from J; bases not matched to a gene: 7. Germline V CDR1 and CDR2: MNHEY, SVGAGI. There are 13 residues in the CDR3.